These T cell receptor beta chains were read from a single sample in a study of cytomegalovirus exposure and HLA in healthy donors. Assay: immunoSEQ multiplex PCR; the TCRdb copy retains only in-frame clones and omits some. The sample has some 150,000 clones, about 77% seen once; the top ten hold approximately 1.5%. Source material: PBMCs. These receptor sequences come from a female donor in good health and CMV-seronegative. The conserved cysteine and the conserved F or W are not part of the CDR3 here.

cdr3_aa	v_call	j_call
ASSLPGRGTEAF	TRBV5-4	TRBJ1-1
ASREPLTGSPTNYGYT	TRBV7-9	TRBJ1-2
ASSPYRGTGIPYEQY	TRBV7-2	TRBJ2-7
ASSERYAGEQY	TRBV6-5	TRBJ2-7
ASSKHNEQF	TRBV23-1	TRBJ2-1
ASRWTGGSYEQY	TRBV2	TRBJ2-7
TSSFSGENQPQH	TRBV27	TRBJ1-5
ASSQGPFGQAREQY	TRBV4-1	TRBJ2-7
ASGQGASGTLLYNEQF	TRBV5-1	TRBJ2-1
ASSDGGVNTEAF	TRBV25-1	TRBJ1-1
ASSLAKGAIAGANVLT	TRBV7-2	TRBJ2-6
ASGGASAEAF	TRBV27	TRBJ1-1
ASSSWSGLAEPSRNEQF	TRBV5-1	TRBJ2-1